This TCR beta chain was captured in a study of glioma-infiltrating T cells. On the study more broadly: Glioma patients had dexamethasone for six or fewer days before surgery. General study findings and limits: Tissue-blood divergence was below expectation in non-neoplastic patients, above in gliomas. Only very few CDR3 sequences appeared in both tissue and blood.

Using RNA template, CDR3s of TCR alpha and beta were amplified with iRepertoire arm-PCR. One-step reverse transcription and amplification started from roughly 100-400 ng of tissue mRNA or PBMC total RNA. MiXCR, applied by TCRdb to the multiplex PCR reads, yields one record per CDR3 protein. The sample yields more than 350,000 distinct CDR3 sequences, roughly two fifths seen once. A word on this clonotype: Its specificity is not known.

V was pared by 1 base and J by 7 bases, with 10 bases of the junction left unmatched. Germline assignment: CDR1 SGHTA and CDR2 FQGNSA. There are 16 residues in the CDR3. Material for sequencing was glioma tissue, nonneoplastic brain tissue, or PBMCs (not recorded which). The receptor was derived from a human donor with low-grade glioma or glioblastoma, undergoing nonglioma brain surgery, or in good health (not recorded which). V and J are TRBV7-2 and TRBJ2-3; 8 bases are shared with TRBD2. The CDR3, as DNA: TGTGCCAGCAGCTTAGGGGTCGGGAGGGCCAAGAATACGCAGTATTTT. Its protein is CASSLGVGRAKNTQYF. The full variable domain, its missing parts supplied by reference TRBV7-2 and TRBJ2-3, is GAGVSQSPSNKVTEKGKDVELRCDPISGHTALYWYRQSLGQGLEFLIYFQGNSAPDKSGLPSDRFSAERTGGSVSTLTIQRTQQEDSAVYLCASSLGVGRAKNTQYFGPGTRLTVL.